These T cell receptor beta chains were read from a single sample in a study of Graves' ophthalmopathy and Graves' hyperthyroidism. TCRdb re-called the multiplex PCR reads through MiXCR, storing one row per CDR3 protein. This table holds over a million distinct CDR3 sequences, about 38% found once. Sequencing input: peripheral blood or thyroid tissue (not recorded which). These receptor sequences come from an adult man with Graves' hyperthyroidism. CDR3s include the opening cysteine and the closing phenylalanine or tryptophan. The D gene is left open where the match is weak. The size entry is marked missing in some rows and otherwise reads once, few, many or a size class.

size | J | D | V | DNA | CDR3
. | TRBJ2-7 | TRBD2 | TRBV7-2 | TGTGCCAGCAGCCCGAGGGGGGCTAGCGGGAGCTACGAGCAGTACTTC | CASSPRGASGSYEQYF
few | TRBJ1-5 | TRBD1 | TRBV7-2 | TGTGCCAGCAGCCAGGGGGCAGGCCAAAATCAGCCCCAGCATTTT | CASSQGAGQNQPQHF
. | TRBJ2-7 | . | TRBV5-5 | TGTGCCAGCAGCTCCGGTACCGGGACCATCTACGAGCAGTACTTC | CASSSGTGTIYEQYF
. | TRBJ2-3 | TRBD2 | TRBV20-1 | TGCAGTGCGATACCGGGACTAGCGGGAGAGTTACTTAGCACAGATACGCAGTATTTT | CSAIPGLAGELLSTDTQYF
. | TRBJ2-7 | . | TRBV27 | TGTGCCAGCAGTCCCGGGTCCGGGATACCCACCGAGCAGTACTTC | CASSPGSGIPTEQYF
. | TRBJ1-1 | . | TRBV10-3 | TGTGCCATCAGCCCTAGGTTCGGAGGGAACACTGAAGCTTTCTTT | CAISPRFGGNTEAFF
many | TRBJ1-6 | TRBD1 | TRBV2 | TGTGCCAGCTCCCCCGACAGGGAGGGATCACCCCTCCACTTT | CASSPDREGSPLHF
. | TRBJ2-7 | . | TRBV9 | TGTGCCAGCAGCGTAGACAACTACTCCTACGAGCAGTACTTC | CASSVDNYSYEQYF
many | TRBJ1-2 | TRBD1 | TRBV20-1 | TGCAGTGCTAGAGTTGGAGGGGGCGCGTACTATGGCTACACCTTC | CSARVGGGAYYGYTF
. | TRBJ2-5 | TRBD2 | TRBV10-3 | TGTGCCATCAGTGGGGCGGGGGGGGCCCAGTACTTC | CAISGAGGAQYF
few | TRBJ2-3 | . | TRBV7-9 | TGTGCCAGCAGCTTAGTTCTCAGCCCCCTCACAGATACGCAGTATTTT | CASSLVLSPLTDTQYF
. | TRBJ1-1 | . | TRBV6-5 | TGTGCCAGCAGAAAAGGGGCAGGGTTGATAACTTTCTTT | CASRKGAGLITFF
. | TRBJ1-4 | TRBD1 | TRBV20-1 | TGCAGTGCTGCGGACAGGGAGAATGAAAAACTGTTTTTT | CSAADRENEKLFF
. | TRBJ2-1 | . | TRBV5-5 | TGTGCCAGCAGCCCCAGGGGGGGGGGGAACTACAATGAGCAGTTCTTC | CASSPRGGGNYNEQFF
. | TRBJ1-4 | . | TRBV7-9 | TGTGCCAGCAGCTTGAATAGCCGGGCAACTAATGAAAAACTGTTTTTT | CASSLNSRATNEKLFF
few | TRBJ2-7 | . | TRBV3-1 | TGTGCCAGCAGCCAAGAAGCAGGGGCCCTAACCTACGAGCAGTACTTC | CASSQEAGALTYEQYF
many | TRBJ2-5 | . | TRBV9 | TGTGCCAGCAGCGCGGGATTGGACGTAGGCCAAGAGACCCAGTACTTC | CASSAGLDVGQETQYF
many | TRBJ1-5 | . | TRBV12-3/TRBV12-4 | TGTGCCAGCTGCCATTCGGGTAGCAATCAGCCCCAGCATTTT | CASCHSGSNQPQHF
few | TRBJ1-1 | TRBD1 | TRBV20-1 | TGCAGTGCTAGAAGAGGACAGGCGAACACTGAAGCTTTCTTT | CSARRGQANTEAFF
few | TRBJ1-6 | . | TRBV19 | TGTGCCAGTAGTAATCAAGAGAGCTCCTATAATTCACCCCTCCACTTT | CASSNQESSYNSPLHF
. | TRBJ2-7 | . | TRBV10-3 | TGTGCCAGCCAATGGGGGATTGAGCAGTACTTC | CASQWGIEQYF
many | TRBJ2-2 | . | TRBV20-1 | TGCAGTGCTAGCAATTGGGGCGCGAGCACCGGGGAGCTGTTTTTT | CSASNWGASTGELFF
. | TRBJ2-5 | . | TRBV25-1 | . | CASSIYLCSVDRTQETQYF
many | TRBJ1-1 | TRBD1 | TRBV10-3 | TGTGCCATCAGTGTCCGACAGGGTATGAACACTGAAGCTTTCTTT | CAISVRQGMNTEAFF
. | TRBJ1-1 | . | TRBV7-2 | TGTGCCAGCAGCTTACCCCTAGGGGTGGCCCTTGAAGCTTTCTTT | CASSLPLGVALEAFF
. | TRBJ2-5 | . | TRBV11-2 | TGTGCCAGCAGCTCGGACTCTTTCCAAGAGACCCAGTACTTC | CASSSDSFQETQYF
once | TRBJ1-1 | . | TRBV10-3 | TGTGCCAGCAGGATGCAGGGTTTGAACACTGAAGCTTTCTTT | CASRMQGLNTEAFF
few | TRBJ1-2 | . | TRBV30 | TGTGCCTGGATCCGTATCCCCTATGGCTACACCTTC | CAWIRIPYGYTF
. | TRBJ2-5 | TRBD2 | TRBV19 | TGTGCCAGTAGTATTAGACTAGCGGGAGTAAAAGAGACCCAGTACTTC | CASSIRLAGVKETQYF
many | TRBJ2-2 | . | TRBV2 | TGTGCCAGCAGTGAAGCAGGTGACGCCGGGGAGCTGTTTTTT | CASSEAGDAGELFF
. | TRBJ2-2 | TRBD2 | TRBV7-2 | TGTGCCAGCAGTCTCCCGACTAGCCGCGACACCGGGGAGCTGTTTTTT | CASSLPTSRDTGELFF
. | TRBJ2-7 | . | TRBV13 | TGTGCCAGCAGCTCCGGAAACATCCACGAGCAGTACTTC | CASSSGNIHEQYF
. | TRBJ1-2 | . | TRBV5-1 | TGCGCCAGCAGCGCGTCTTTTGGGGGGTATGGCTACACCTTC | CASSASFGGYGYTF
. | TRBJ1-1 | . | TRBV7-2 | TGTGCCAGCAAGGGGACGGGCAACACTGAAGCTTTCTTT | CASKGTGNTEAFF
few | TRBJ2-7 | . | TRBV5-8 | TGTGCCAGCAGCTTCGACAGGAACTCCTACGAGCAGTACTTC | CASSFDRNSYEQYF
. | TRBJ2-7 | TRBD2 | TRBV6-5 | TGTGCCAGCAGTTATGCGCGGGAGGTATCCTACGAGCAGTACTTC | CASSYAREVSYEQYF
many | TRBJ1-2 | . | TRBV14 | TGTGCCAGCAGCCCAATCACCGGGACGGTTTATGGCTACACCTTC | CASSPITGTVYGYTF
. | TRBJ1-1 | . | TRBV12-3/TRBV12-4 | TGTGCCAGCAGTCCCAGAATGGGGGCGGCAACTGAAGCTTTCTTT | CASSPRMGAATEAFF
. | TRBJ1-5 | TRBD1 | TRBV7-2 | TGTGCCAGCAGCATATCCGGACGAGGGACAGCTAATCAGCCCCAGCATTTT | CASSISGRGTANQPQHF
. | TRBJ1-2 | . | TRBV20-1 | TGCAGTGCTAGAGTCCGGGACACTGAAGTATATGGCTACACCTTC | CSARVRDTEVYGYTF
. | TRBJ1-1 | TRBD1 | TRBV10-3 | TGTGCCATCAGTGATCGGGGACAGGGGGCCTTGAACACTGAAGCTTTCTTT | CAISDRGQGALNTEAFF
many | TRBJ1-1 | . | TRBV5-1 | TGCGCCAGCAGCTTGAGGGGCTCGCTAGGCACTGAAGCTTTCTTT | CASSLRGSLGTEAFF
many | TRBJ1-5 | . | TRBV7-8 | TGTGCCAGCAGCTTAGCCCCGGACCCTAGCAATCAGCCCCAGCATTTT | CASSLAPDPSNQPQHF
many | TRBJ2-7 | . | TRBV5-8 | TGTGCCAGCAGCTTGGAGACAGGATCGATTGCCTACGAGCAGTACTTC | CASSLETGSIAYEQYF
many | TRBJ1-3 | . | TRBV10-3 | TGTGCCATCCGGGCCGGCAATGGAAACACCATATATTTT | CAIRAGNGNTIYF
. | TRBJ2-3 | TRBD2 | TRBV29-1 | TGCAGCGTAGAAACCGGGACTAGCGGCACAGATACGCAGTATTTT | CSVETGTSGTDTQYF